These T cell receptor beta chains were read from a single sample in a study of naive and memory T cell subsets. TCRdb reprocessed the 5' RACE reads via MiXCR and lists one record per CDR3 protein. The sample includes tens of thousands of distinct CDR3 sequences, 6.5% to 9% of them seen just once. The source is a female donor in good health. CDR3s include the opening cysteine and the closing phenylalanine or tryptophan. A D gene is named only where the DNA matches it firmly. Size is omitted from some rows. Given values are once, few, many or a class for expanded clones.

j_gene | abundance | d_gene | v_gene | CDR3nt | CDR3aa
TRBJ2-1 | - | TRBD1 | TRBV20-1 | TGCAGTGCTAGAGGCAGGGGGCTCTTTCGCAATGAGCAGTTCTTC | CSARGRGLFRNEQFF
TRBJ1-5 | few | - | TRBV3-1 | TGTGCCAGCAGCCAAGATATTAGGCAGCCCCAGCATTTT | CASSQDIRQPQHF
TRBJ2-1 | - | TRBD2 | TRBV5-4 | TGTGCCAGCAGCCAGAGCGGGACCTCCTACAATGAGCAGTTCTTC | CASSQSGTSYNEQFF
TRBJ2-1 | many | TRBD2 | TRBV29-1 | TGCAGCGTTGAACTGGATAGCGGGACCTACAATGAGCAGTTCTTC | CSVELDSGTYNEQFF
TRBJ1-1 | many | - | TRBV5-1 | TGCGCCAGCAGCCTGACAGAAAACACTGAAGCTTTCTTT | CASSLTENTEAFF
TRBJ2-1 | few | TRBD2 | TRBV20-1 | TGCAGTGCTAGAGTCCCGCGAGCGGGAGGTAGTTACAATGAGCAGTTCTTC | CSARVPRAGGSYNEQFF
TRBJ2-2 | medium-sized | - | TRBV4-2 | TGTGCCAGCAGCCAAGATCTGGTCCACCAGAACACCGGGGAGCTGTTTTTT | CASSQDLVHQNTGELFF
TRBJ1-2 | many | - | TRBV6-2/TRBV6-3 | TGTGCCAGCAAGACCCGGGACGCCTCCCCCGGCTACACCTTC | CASKTRDASPGYTF
TRBJ1-2 | few | TRBD1 | TRBV7-2 | TGTGCCAGCAGCTTAGTCGGGACAGGGTACTATGGCTACACCTTC | CASSLVGTGYYGYTF
TRBJ1-1 | many | - | TRBV27 | TGTGCCAGCATGACCGTCATGAACACTGAAGCTTTCTTT | CASMTVMNTEAFF
TRBJ2-7 | few | TRBD1 | TRBV19 | TGTGCCAGTAGTATAGGGCTGGGACAGGTCTACGAGCAGTACTTC | CASSIGLGQVYEQYF
TRBJ2-1 | - | - | TRBV19 | TGTGCCAGTAGTATAATGGAGTCGGGAGAGCAGTTCTTC | CASSIMESGEQFF
TRBJ2-7 | - | - | TRBV2 | TGTGCCAGCAGGGACACCTACGAGCAGTACTTC | CASRDTYEQYF
TRBJ1-3 | - | - | TRBV7-2 | TGTGCCAGCAGCTTAACCAACACGGGATCGTTTGGAAACACCATATATTTT | CASSLTNTGSFGNTIYF
TRBJ2-1 | - | - | TRBV28 | TGTGCCAGCAGTTTTATGGGGCAGTCTAACTACAATGAGCAGTTCTTC | CASSFMGQSNYNEQFF
TRBJ1-4 | many | - | TRBV14 | TGTGCCAGCAGCTTGAACAGGGTAAACGAAAAACTGTTTTTT | CASSLNRVNEKLFF
TRBJ2-1 | - | TRBD2 | TRBV28 | TGTGCCAGCAGTTTCAATGGCGGGAGGGTGTTCTTC | CASSFNGGRVFF
TRBJ2-1 | few | - | TRBV12-5 | TGTGCTAGTGGTTTGGGACACAAGTTTCAGTTCTTC | CASGLGHKFQFF
TRBJ2-5 | few | - | TRBV29-1 | TGCAGCGTTCGAGGAGACAGGTTCGGGACCCAGTACTTC | CSVRGDRFGTQYF
TRBJ2-3 | many | TRBD1 | TRBV30 | TGTGCCTGGAGAAGACAGGGGGCTCGCACAGATACGCAGTATTTT | CAWRRQGARTDTQYF
TRBJ2-7 | few | - | TRBV5-1 | TGCGCCAGCAGCCTGACAGATTCGGTCTACGAGCAGTACTTC | CASSLTDSVYEQYF
TRBJ2-3 | many | TRBD2 | TRBV29-1 | TGCAGTATCGGAATAGCGGGTCCCACAGATACGCAGTATTTT | CSIGIAGPTDTQYF
TRBJ1-1 | many | - | TRBV5-1 | TGCGCCAGCAGCCCTGATAGGATGAACACTGAAGCTTTCTTT | CASSPDRMNTEAFF
TRBJ1-5 | once | - | TRBV7-9 | TGTGCCAGCACTCAGAGCGGGGGAGGTCAGCCCCAGCAGTTT | CASTQSGGGQPQQF
TRBJ1-5 | - | TRBD1 | TRBV12-5 | TGTGCTAGTGCCGCGGGACAGTTAAATCAGCCCCAGCATTTT | CASAAGQLNQPQHF
TRBJ2-5 | many | - | TRBV6-6 | TGTGCCAGCCAAGACAGTTTCGGGCAAGAGACCCAGTACTTC | CASQDSFGQETQYF
TRBJ1-2 | many | TRBD1 | TRBV6-2/TRBV6-3 | TGTGCCAGCAGTTACGGGACAGACCGGACCTATGGCTACACCTTC | CASSYGTDRTYGYTF
TRBJ2-7 | few | - | TRBV28 | TGTGCCAGCAGTGTATACTACGAGCAGTACTTC | CASSVYYEQYF
TRBJ1-2 | many | TRBD1 | TRBV28 | TGTGCCAGCAGTCTCGGACAGGGGGCATATGGCTACACCTTC | CASSLGQGAYGYTF
TRBJ1-1 | - | TRBD1 | TRBV5-1 | TGCGCCAGCAGCTTCCTCGGGACAGATGAAGCTTTCTTT | CASSFLGTDEAFF
TRBJ1-1 | many | - | TRBV7-2 | TGTGCCAGCAGCGAGGCTGGGCGGGAAGCTTTCTTT | CASSEAGREAFF
TRBJ2-7 | - | - | TRBV7-3 | TGTGCCAGCAGCCTGGGACACAGGAGCTCCTACGAGCAGTACTTC | CASSLGHRSSYEQYF
TRBJ1-1 | many | TRBD1 | TRBV29-1 | TGCAGCGTCCGACAGGGGGCGGGGAACACTGAAGCTTTCTTT | CSVRQGAGNTEAFF
TRBJ2-7 | few | - | TRBV10-3 | TGTGCCATCAGTGAGATTTACGAGCAGTACTTC | CAISEIYEQYF
TRBJ2-3 | few | - | TRBV7-9 | TGTGCCAGCAGCTTAGCCGGGGGCCGGCCAGATACGCAGTATTTT | CASSLAGGRPDTQYF
TRBJ1-2 | - | TRBD1 | TRBV27 | TGTGCCAGCAGTGTGGGACAGAACTATGGCTACACCTTC | CASSVGQNYGYTF
TRBJ2-5 | few | - | TRBV7-8 | TGTGCCAGCAGCTCACCTGGGGCTGTACTCAAGACCCAGTACTTC | CASSSPGAVLKTQYF
TRBJ2-2 | few | - | TRBV29-1 | TGCAGCGCGCGACTCGACAGGAGTGACGGGGAGCTGTTTTTT | CSARLDRSDGELFF
TRBJ1-1 | few | TRBD1 | TRBV12-3/TRBV12-4 | TGTGCCAGCAGTTCCCCCGGGACAGGGTTGTCAGGGACTGAAGCTTTCTTT | CASSSPGTGLSGTEAFF
TRBJ1-1 | - | - | TRBV7-9 | TGTGCCAGCAGCTTAGTCCCGGGCCTCGTAGGCGCTGAAGCTTTCTTT | CASSLVPGLVGAEAFF
TRBJ1-3 | many | - | TRBV7-9 | TGTGCCAGCAGCTTTTGGGCAGGCGTTAACTCTGGAAACACCATATATTTT | CASSFWAGVNSGNTIYF
TRBJ2-5 | - | TRBD1 | TRBV28 | TGTGCCAGCAGTTTAACCGGACAGGGGGCTTTTGGGACCCAGTACTTC | CASSLTGQGAFGTQYF
TRBJ2-1 | - | TRBD1 | TRBV28 | TGTGCCAGCAGTTTAAGACAGGGCCTGATGGAGCAGTTCTTC | CASSLRQGLMEQFF
TRBJ2-2 | few | - | TRBV19 | TGTGCCAGTAGTATAGTCCTGGGTTCCGGGGAGCTGTTTTTT | CASSIVLGSGELFF
TRBJ2-7 | - | TRBD1 | TRBV5-8 | TGTGCCAGCAGCTTGTCCGGCAGGGGGCTGGGTGAGCAGTACTTC | CASSLSGRGLGEQYF
TRBJ1-1 | many | - | TRBV4-1 | TGCGCCAGCAGCCAAGAGCTACGGTTTGTCGGCACTGAAGCTTTCTTT | CASSQELRFVGTEAFF
TRBJ2-2 | few | TRBD1 | TRBV7-3 | TGTGCCAGCAGCTTAGGCGGACAGGCGAACACCGGGGAGCTGTTTTTT | CASSLGGQANTGELFF
TRBJ1-4 | few | - | TRBV12-3/TRBV12-4 | TGTGCCAGCAGTAAGACTGCAACTAATGAAAAACTGTTTTTT | CASSKTATNEKLFF
TRBJ1-3 | - | - | TRBV6-6 | TGTGCCAGCAGTCTGGATACAGGGACTGGAAACACCATATATTTT | CASSLDTGTGNTIYF
TRBJ1-2 | many | - | TRBV12-3/TRBV12-4 | TGTGCCAGCAGTCCCTCCGGGCCCTCCTATGGCTACACCTTC | CASSPSGPSYGYTF
TRBJ2-5 | many | - | TRBV5-1 | TGCGCCAGCAGCTTGGGGCGGACGGTAAAAGAGACCCAGTACTTC | CASSLGRTVKETQYF
TRBJ1-5 | few | TRBD1 | TRBV20-1 | TGCAGTGCTCGACCCGGCGGACAGGTCAATCAGCCCCAGCATTTT | CSARPGGQVNQPQHF
TRBJ2-3 | - | - | TRBV4-2 | TGTGCCAGCAGCCATACGGTCGGGGGAGGAGGTACTGTCACAGATACGCAGTATTTT | CASSHTVGGGGTVTDTQYF
TRBJ1-1 | - | - | TRBV29-1 | TGCAGCGTTGAAGGGGCTCGACAGAAAGACACTGAAGCTTTCTTT | CSVEGARQKDTEAFF
TRBJ1-1 | - | - | TRBV28 | TGTGCCAGCAGTCTAGGCGTTTTGAACACTGAAGCTTTCTTT | CASSLGVLNTEAFF
TRBJ2-7 | - | - | TRBV11-2 | TGTGCCAGAAGCTCCCGACCCCGGGGTCAAGCCCCCTACGAGCAGTACTTC | CARSSRPRGQAPYEQYF
TRBJ1-1 | few | - | TRBV10-1 | TGCGCCAGCAGGACAGCGATGAACACTGAAGCTTTCTTT | CASRTAMNTEAFF